These 17 T cell receptor beta chains were all obtained from the same sample, sequenced in a study of STAT5B mutations in CD4+ large granular lymphocyte leukemia. Clones were read by immunoSEQ multiplex PCR, and TCRdb kept only the in-frame ones, dropping some. This sample yields tens of thousands of clones, of which roughly 84% are seen a single time; 2.1% belongs to the top ten. The sample comprised CD4+ T cells from blood buffy coats. These receptors all stem from a human donor in good health.

The chain links TRBV5-4 to TRBJ2-3, with 10 bases aligning to TRBD1. Germline CDR1 and CDR2: SGHNT and YYREEE (reference sequence). The CDR3 consists of 14 residues. Losses at the gene ends were 3 bases for V and 6 bases for J; bases not matched to a gene: 4. In DNA form, the CDR3 reads TGTGCCAGCAGCTCGACAGGGGGCTGGGATACGCAGTATTTT. Amino acid sequence: CASSSTGGWDTQYF.

CDR3 DNA: TGTGCCAGCAGCTCAAGAGGGGGACAGGGTCACGAGCAGTACTTC. It is translated as CASSSRGGQGHEQYF. The chain uses TRBV5-8 and TRBJ2-7, with 9 bases identical to TRBD1. Looked up from germline, CDR1 is SGHTS and CDR2 is YDEGEE. The CDR3 consists of 15 residues. After removal of 3 bases from V and 5 bases from J, the junction contained 9 bases not matched to a gene.

CDR3 sequence reads: CASSSRGQATSSGNTIYF. The CDR3 coding sequence is TGTGCCAGCAGCTCCAGGGGGCAGGCGACCAGCTCTGGAAACACCATATATTTT. The chain couples TRBV11-2 to TRBJ1-3; 8 nucleotides match TRBD1. CDR1 and CDR2 (germline): SGHAT, FQNNGV. CDR3 size: 18 residues. The V and J ends lost 4 bases and 0 bases, in that order; junction bases with no gene match: 11.

This chain uses TRBV6-5 with TRBJ2-4; D possibly corresponds to TRBD1 (6 bases). V lost 5 bases and J lost 1, with 12 bases in between. CDR3 length: 15 residues. CDR1 MNHEY and CDR2 SVGAGI come from the germline V gene. CDR3 in DNA: TGTGCCAGCAGTAAACAGGGCAGGGCCAAAAACATTCAGTACTTC. It translates to CASSKQGRAKNIQYF.

V usage is TRBV7-2 and J usage is TRBJ2-1, with D unclear. Germline loops: CDR1 SGHTA, CDR2 FQGNSA. Deletions cut 5 bases from V and 4 bases from J, with 6 bases between. The CDR3 consists of 12 residues. Here the CDR3 reads CASSPRYNEQFF. As DNA, the CDR3 is TGTGCCAGCAGCCCCCGTTACAATGAGCAGTTCTTC.

The chain joins TRBV6-1 to TRBJ2-5, with 10 positions matching TRBD1. Germline loops: CDR1 MNHNS, CDR2 SASEGT. Trimming removed 7 bases from V and 10 bases from J; junction bases left unmatched: 12. The CDR3 length is 14 residues. CDR3 residues: CASKRGTGQGNQYF. The CDR3 nucleotides are TGTGCCAGCAAGCGAGGGACGGGACAGGGGAACCAGTACTTC.

This sequence joins TRBV30 and TRBJ1-1; TRBD1 is a possible D gene (5 bases). Germline-derived CDR1 and CDR2 are GTSNPN and SVGIG (reference sequence). V was cut by 3 bases and J by 11 bases, with 13 bases left in between. The CDR3 is 11 amino acids. CDR3 amino acids: CAWSQGPGAFF. CDR3 in DNA: TGTGCCTGGAGCCAGGGTCCGGGGGCTTTCTTT.

This clone was detected only once. The chain has TRBV11-2 and TRBJ2-7; D remains ambiguous. The CDR3 covers 13 residues. V lost 4 bases to trimming and J lost 3 bases, with 10 bases between them. The germline V gene has CDR1 SGHAT and CDR2 FQNNGV. The CDR3 sequence is CASSYGPHYEQYF. The DNA of the CDR3 is TGTGCCAGCAGCTATGGGCCGCACTACGAGCAGTACTTC.

CDR3 sequence reads: CASSLSGQGYNEQFF. CDR3 nucleotides: TGCGCCAGCAGCCTTTCGGGACAGGGGTACAATGAGCAGTTCTTC. The chain employs TRBV5-1 and TRBJ2-1, with 10 bases lining up with TRBD1. Germline V gives CDR1 SGHRS, CDR2 YFSETQ. After removal of 4 bases from V and 4 bases from J, the junction contained 5 bases not matched to a gene. CDR3 length: 15 amino acids.

V gene TRBV6-1 combines with J gene TRBJ2-4, with a weak D call TRBD1 (6 bases). Germline lookup yields CDR1 MNHNS and CDR2 SASEGT. The CDR3 consists of 11 residues. V was clipped by 5 bases and J by 13 bases, with 12 bases between them. This CDR3 is CASSPGTKQYF. CDR3 nucleotides: TGTGCCAGCAGTCCCGGGACAAAGCAGTACTTC.

V gene TRBV19 combines with J gene TRBJ2-1; D is possibly TRBD1 or TRBD2 (5 bases each). Between the trimmed V and J ends, which lost 0 bases and 2 bases, there was a span of 11 bases. The CDR3 length is 16 residues. Per the germline V gene, CDR1 is LNHDA and CDR2 is SQIVND (reference sequence). This CDR3 is CASSIDNVGAYNEQFF. The CDR3 DNA is TGTGCCAGTAGTATAGATAACGTGGGGGCCTACAATGAGCAGTTCTTC.

This clone was observed once. This chain links TRBV11-2 with TRBJ2-7, with D uncertain. The CDR3 loop spans 13 amino acids. V dropped 4 bases and J dropped 6 bases, with 13 bases sitting between them. CDR1 is SGHAT, CDR2 FQNNGV, per germline. The DNA for the CDR3 is TGTGCCAGCAGCTCGGTAGGCCTCCCCGAGCAGTACTTC. Residues: CASSSVGLPEQYF.

J is TRBJ1-1 and V is TRBV7-8; D might be TRBD1 (6 bases). The CDR3 extends over 14 amino acids. Germline V CDR1 and CDR2: SGHVS, FQNEAQ. The ends were cut back, 1 base at V and 4 bases at J, with 10 bases in the middle. The CDR3 is CASSLVQGGTEAFF. The CDR3 nucleotides are TGTGCCAGCAGCTTAGTACAGGGCGGCACTGAAGCTTTCTTT.

This clone turned up a few times. The chain joins TRBV14 to TRBJ2-7, with 8 bases aligning to TRBD2. CDR3 length: 17 amino acids. V lost 1 base, J lost 2 bases, and 10 bases stayed unmatched. The V gene's germline CDR1 is SGHDN and CDR2 FVKESK. The CDR3 is CASSQALQRESPYEQYF. The CDR3 nucleotides read TGTGCCAGCAGCCAAGCTCTTCAGCGGGAGTCACCCTACGAGCAGTACTTC.

This clone was seen a handful of times. V gene TRBV7-2 combines with J gene TRBJ1-2; TRBD1 is a possible D gene (6 bases). CDR3 size: 12 residues. With 4 bases removed from V and 4 bases from J, the gap between germline ends came to 7 bases. The germline CDR1 and CDR2 sequences are SGHTA and FQGNSA. The CDR3 DNA follows: TGTGCCAGCAGCTCGGACAGCTATGGCTACACCTTC. Amino acids: CASSSDSYGYTF.

The table lists this clone with a few counts. This rearrangement joins TRBV5-4 to TRBJ2-2, with D uncertain. V was cut by 1 base and J by 6 bases, with 4 bases left in between. Germline CDR1 is SGHNT and CDR2 is YYREEE (reference sequence). This CDR3 comprises 12 residues. Here the CDR3 DNA reads TGTGCCAGCAGCTTGTCCGCCGGGGAGCTGTTTTTT. Protein: CASSLSAGELFF.

The count of this clone is one. The chain uses TRBV4-1 and TRBJ2-1, with D possibly being TRBD2 (6 bases). Germline CDR1 and CDR2: MGHRA and YSYEKL. V was pared by 4 bases and J by 0 bases, with 13 bases between. CDR3 length: 16 amino acids. The CDR3 spells CASSPILARSYNEQFF. In nucleotides, the CDR3 is TGCGCCAGCAGCCCGATCCTAGCGCGCTCCTACAATGAGCAGTTCTTC.